The clone carrying this TCR beta chain came up once. Antigen unknown. The sample comes from a study of cytomegalovirus exposure and HLA in healthy donors. Broader study findings: Rarity held for most TCR sequences, but there were some public TCRs that occurred in many donors. In a later analysis, a missense DCLRE1C variant was linked to TCR beta V- and J-gene trimming. Reportedly, HLA-A and HLA-B alleles of most subjects were accurately predicted from TCR beta.

Primers: 60 Vbeta forward and 13 Jbeta reverse. The data were produced by immunoSEQ multiplex PCR, yet TCRdb's version contains in-frame clones alone and is incomplete. The sample consists of about 130,000 clones, about 80% of them appearing once. The source material was PBMCs. This TCR was sampled from a woman aged 45-65 years in good health and CMV-seronegative.

The CDR3 here is CASSLGSAGNGYTF. The CDR3 DNA is TGTGCCAGCAGCCTAGGTTCAGCAGGGAATGGCTACACCTTC. The chain uses TRBV14 and TRBJ1-2; possible D gene TRBD1, 5 bases. The V gene's germline CDR1 is SGHDN and CDR2 FVKESK. V was shortened by 4 bases and J by 6 bases, with 15 bases between the two germline ends. CDR3 length: 14 amino acids.